The sequence of this TCR beta chain was determined in a study of cytomegalovirus exposure and HLA in healthy donors. The PCR ran on 60 Vbeta and 13 Jbeta primers. Sequencing was performed with immunoSEQ multiplex PCR; in TCRdb, only in-frame clones are kept and a portion is missing. This listing includes 100,000 to 150,000 clones. Notes on the study in general: It was taken for granted in presence/absence analyses that sequencing depth across donors was roughly uniform. It was reported that the classifier diagnosed cytomegalovirus status with high specificity and sensitivity in both the original and validation cohorts.

The CDR3 totals 14 residues. Per the germline V gene, CDR1 is SGHAT and CDR2 is FQDESV (reference sequence). With V trimmed by 6 bases and J by 3 bases, 6 bases remained unmatched. With respect to this clone: The antigen is not known.

Source material: PBMCs. The source is a man in his thirties or forties in good health and CMV-seronegative. The chain combines TRBV11-1 with TRBJ2-7; 9 nucleotides line up with TRBD2. The CDR3 loop reads CASSLTSGDYEQYF. DNA for the CDR3: TGTGCCAGCAGTTTGACTAGCGGAGACTACGAGCAGTACTTC.